These 2 T cell receptor beta chains were all obtained from the same sample, sequenced in a study of blood T cells in healthy people across ages. With a J-beta primer mix and a sample-barcoded 5' primer, a second PCR ran about 6 to 11 cycles. TCRdb analysed the 5' RACE reads with MiXCR anew, one entry per CDR3 protein. The table has some 1.4 million distinct CDR3 sequences, 42% seen once. What was sequenced was blood. Every receptor here comes from a woman in her late teens or twenties in good health.

The table lists this clonotype with a few counts. Here the CDR3 reads CASADLTGGYGYTF. CDR3 in DNA: TGTGCCAGCGCCGACTTAACAGGGGGATATGGCTACACCTTC. This rearrangement joins TRBV27 to TRBJ1-2; 8 nucleotides align to TRBD1. Unmatched junction bases numbered 10, after V lost 8 bases and J lost 5 bases. Germline assignment: CDR1 MNHEY and CDR2 SMNVEV (reference sequence). The CDR3 extends over 14 amino acids.

This chain uses TRBV12-3 or TRBV12-4 with TRBJ1-5; tentatively, D is TRBD1 (5 bases). The CDR3 is made up of 15 amino acids. The V end lost 7 bases, the J end lost 0 bases, and 13 bases lay between the germline ends. The CDR3 protein is CASNTGRYSNQPQHF. The CDR3 coding sequence is TGTGCCAGCAATACAGGAAGGTATAGCAATCAGCCCCAGCATTTT.